This T cell receptor beta chain was profiled in a study of OX40 agonist ivuxolimab in advanced cancers. Systemic immunosuppression or a history of autoimmune disease excluded patients. The germline gives CDR1 MNHEY, CDR2 SMNVEV (reference sequence). This CDR3 comprises 15 residues. Trimming stripped 5 bases from V and 5 bases from J, with 16 bases between. The assay was immunoSEQ multiplex PCR, and TCRdb's table has in-frame clones only and misses some. The data show about 53,000 clones, around 90% seen once. Here the sequenced sample was CD4+ or CD8+ T cells sorted from blood, taken in a trial of the OX40 agonist ivuxolimab. The genes are TRBV27 and TRBJ1-5; D is perhaps TRBD1 (6 bases). The receptor was derived from an adult with an advanced solid tumor such as melanoma, head and neck, liver or kidney cancer. The CDR3 spells CASSTTGTKYQPQHF. In nucleotides, the CDR3 is TGTGCCAGCAGTACAACCGGGACAAAGTATCAGCCCCAGCATTTT.